Following are 25 T cell receptor beta chains from one sample sequenced in a study of post-analysis software for immune sequencing data. Study observations and caveats: The study found TRBV5-6, TRBV5-1 and TRBV20-1 among four to six TRBV segments more frequent in patients than controls.

No antigen is known for these receptors. Unique molecular identifiers were present in the TCR beta cDNA libraries. TCRdb passed the PCR reads through MiXCR, listing each CDR3 protein once. The sample holds roughly 730,000 distinct CDR3 sequences, 25% to 30% seen once. Sequencing used blood. The receptors here all came from a girl between 10 and 17 years old with multiple sclerosis.

V gene TRBV5-1 combines with J gene TRBJ2-5, with 7 bases matching TRBD1. In germline, CDR1 is SGHRS, CDR2 YFSETQ. This CDR3 contains 15 residues. Trimming cost V 4 bases and J 2 bases; bases outside gene matches: 8. This CDR3 is CASSPGGSPQETQYF. In DNA form, the CDR3 reads TGCGCCAGCAGCCCAGGGGGATCACCACAAGAGACCCAGTACTTC.

In its sample, this clonotype was seen a few times. The chain joins TRBV5-1 to TRBJ2-1, with 11 bases aligning to TRBD2. Germline loops: CDR1 SGHRS, CDR2 YFSETQ. CDR3 length: 16 amino acids. V lost 5 bases to trimming and J lost 7 bases; unmatched junction nucleotides: 11. This CDR3 is CASSQTSGSFRNEQFF. The CDR3 nucleotides are TGCGCCAGCAGTCAAACTAGCGGGAGTTTTAGGAATGAGCAGTTCTTC.

This chain links TRBV20-1 with TRBJ2-7; TRBD2 might be the D (5 bases). V lost 7 bases and J lost 3, with 13 bases in between. Germline V gives CDR1 DFQATT, CDR2 SNEGSKA (reference sequence). The CDR3 runs 12 residues. CDR3: CSVGRGCYEQYF. The CDR3 bases are TGCAGTGTCGGACGGGGTTGCTACGAGCAGTACTTC.

This clonotype appeared many times. The rearrangement uses TRBV28 and TRBJ2-1; D unresolved. CDR1 and CDR2 (germline): MDHEN, SYDVKM. The CDR3 totals 12 residues. The V end lost 7 bases, the J end lost 15 bases, and 19 bases lay between the germline ends. CDR3 region: CASTSLRDFWFF. The CDR3 coding sequence is TGTGCCAGCACTTCCCTACGAGACTTCTGGTTCTTC. The full variable domain, completed using reference TRBV28 and TRBJ2-1, is DVKVTQSSRYLVKRTGEKVFLECVQDMDHENMFWYRQDPGLGLRLIYFSYDVKMKEKGDIPEGYSVSREKKERFSLILESASTNQTSMYLCASTSLRDFWFFGPGTRLTVL.

This clonotype was seen only a few times. J is TRBJ1-5 and V is TRBV7-2, with a weak D call TRBD1 (5 bases). Per germline, CDR1 SGHTA and CDR2 FQGNSA. This CDR3 region has 13 residues. V was shortened by 8 bases and J by 9 bases, with 17 bases between the two germline ends. DNA of the CDR3: TGTGCCAGCTCGAATTGGGGGGGTGCGCCCCAGCATTTT. Protein: CASSNWGGAPQHF.

This clonotype has more than one count but fewer than ten. In nucleotides, the CDR3 is TGTGCCAGCAGTTTAACCCCCAGCGCTACCTATAATTCACCCCTCCACTTT. Its translation: CASSLTPSATYNSPLHF. This chain uses TRBV12-3 or TRBV12-4 with TRBJ1-6; no clear D. The CDR3 is made up of 17 amino acids. Trimming shortened V by 2 bases and J by 2 bases, and 13 bases separated the two germline ends.

The V and J genes are TRBV6-1 and TRBJ2-1, with a possible D match to TRBD2 (6 bases). Germline V gene data show CDR1 as MNHNS and CDR2 as SASEGT. The CDR3 has 16 amino acids. Trimming cost V 3 bases and J 6 bases, with 18 bases left between them. The CDR3 loop reads CASSEFLATSGNEQFF. Written as DNA, the CDR3 is TGTGCCAGCAGTGAGTTTCTAGCGACGTCAGGCAATGAGCAGTTCTTC.

This clonotype showed up just a few times. CDR3 loop: CASSHDRRSRSYEQYF. The CDR3 DNA follows: TGCGCCAGCAGCCATGACCGACGATCGAGATCCTACGAGCAGTACTTC. The chain uses TRBV4-3 and TRBJ2-7, with no clear D. Trimming took 3 bases from V and 1 from J, leaving 16 bases between them. The CDR3 has 16 amino acids. CDR1 is LGHNA, CDR2 YSLEER, per germline.

This clonotype was picked up a small number of times. This sequence joins TRBV27 and TRBJ2-3; 8 nucleotides agree with TRBD1. This CDR3 is built from 15 residues. CDR1 and CDR2 from the germline V gene are MNHEY and SMNVEV (reference sequence). V lost 10 bases, J lost 2 bases, and 11 bases stayed unmatched. CDR3 sequence: CATRGLEDPTDTQYF. In nucleotides, the CDR3 is TGTGCCACCAGGGGGCTAGAGGATCCCACAGATACGCAGTATTTT.

This clonotype has only a few counts. The chain uses TRBV20-1 and TRBJ2-7; TRBD2 is a possible D gene (5 bases). CDR1 and CDR2 (germline): DFQATT, SNEGSKA (reference sequence). The germline V and J ends were trimmed by 5 bases and 6 bases, with 26 bases remaining between them. The CDR3 is 16 residues long. CDR3 residues: CSAVPPRGSFLPEQYF. CDR3 sequence (DNA): TGCAGTGCTGTACCCCCCCGGGGTTCCTTTCTACCCGAGCAGTACTTC.

This clonotype turned up a few times. V gene TRBV14 combines with J gene TRBJ2-7, with TRBD2 identical over 8 bases. Germline V gene lookup returns CDR1 SGHDN and CDR2 FVKESK. CDR3 size: 16 residues. V shed 4 bases and J 2 bases; nucleotides not matched to a gene: 10. This CDR3 reads CASSPHFRGGPYEQYF. CDR3 sequence (DNA): TGTGCCAGCAGCCCCCATTTCCGGGGGGGCCCCTACGAGCAGTACTTC.

The chain recombines TRBV5-1 with TRBJ2-2; D is unresolved. Germline V CDR1 and CDR2: SGHRS, YFSETQ. The CDR3 extends over 14 amino acids. V lost 6 bases and J 1 base, leaving 10 bases between the germline ends. The CDR3 loop reads CASKDTGNTGELFF. CDR3 bases: TGCGCCAGCAAGGATACCGGGAACACCGGGGAGCTGTTTTTT.

This clonotype was observed a handful of times. This rearrangement joins TRBV3-1 to TRBJ2-1; tentatively, D is TRBD2 (5 bases). V gave up 1 base and J gave up 7 bases, with 11 bases separating them. This CDR3 is 14 amino acids long. Germline assignment: CDR1 LGHDT and CDR2 YNNKEL (reference sequence). The chain's CDR3 is CASSQGVVANEQFF. In DNA form, the CDR3 reads TGTGCCAGCAGCCAAGGGGTGGTAGCGAATGAGCAGTTCTTC.

The chain is built from TRBV20-1 and TRBJ2-5; D gene ambiguous. CDR1 and CDR2 (germline): DFQATT, SNEGSKA (reference sequence). The CDR3 covers 14 residues. V lost 3 bases to trimming and J lost 0 bases, with 11 bases between them. Here the CDR3 reads CSASDPIHQETQYF. In nucleotides, the CDR3 is TGCAGTGCTAGTGATCCGATTCACCAAGAGACCCAGTACTTC.

The CDR3 here is CASSFVQAGTQYF. CDR3 nucleotides: TGTGCCAGCAGCTTTGTACAGGCTGGGACCCAGTACTTC. The chain combines TRBV5-5 with TRBJ2-5, with D possibly matching TRBD1 (5 bases). Germline V gene data show CDR1 as SGHKS and CDR2 as YYEKEE (reference sequence). The CDR3 length is 13 residues. Trimming took off 2 bases at V and 7 bases at J, with 12 bases between the two ends.

This chain joins TRBV20-1 and TRBJ2-1; D is ambiguous. There are 13 residues in the CDR3. The V gene lost 3 bases and the J gene lost 8 bases, with 14 bases spanning the gap. Germline-derived CDR1 and CDR2 are DFQATT and SNEGSKA (reference sequence). Here the CDR3 reads CSARELVSYEQFF. In DNA, the CDR3 is TGCAGTGCTAGGGAGCTAGTGTCCTATGAGCAGTTCTTC.

The gene calls are TRBV10-3 and TRBJ2-2; no reliable D call. V lost 10 bases, J lost 4 bases, and 10 bases lay in between. CDR3 length: 12 amino acids. Per germline, CDR1 ENHRY and CDR2 SYGVKD. CDR3 DNA sequence: TGTGCCACCCAGACGGTCACCGGGGAGCTGTTTTTT. Protein sequence: CATQTVTGELFF.

This clonotype was observed a handful of times. The chain has TRBV20-1 and TRBJ2-5; 9 positions match TRBD1. The CDR3 contains 13 residues. Trimming cost V 4 bases and J 2 bases; bases outside gene matches: 2. Per germline, CDR1 DFQATT and CDR2 SNEGSKA (reference sequence). CDR3 amino acids: CSAIGTGQETQYF. CDR3 bases: TGCAGTGCTATCGGGACAGGGCAAGAGACCCAGTACTTC.

This clonotype was observed once. The chain uses TRBV7-2 and TRBJ2-6; 12 bases match TRBD2. This CDR3 is 17 amino acids long. The trim removed 5 bases at V and 2 bases at J, leaving 4 bases unmatched. From germline, CDR1 is SGHTA and CDR2 FQGNSA. The CDR3 coding sequence is TGTGCCAGCAGCCATCGACTAGCGGGAGCTGGGGCCAACGTCCTGACTTTC. The encoded protein is CASSHRLAGAGANVLTF.

The chain links TRBV6-2 or TRBV6-3 to TRBJ2-3, with D perhaps matching TRBD1 (6 bases). The germline V gene has CDR1 MNHEY and CDR2 SVGEGT. With 0 bases removed from V and 2 bases from J, the gap between germline ends came to 18 bases. The CDR3 is made up of 18 amino acids. The CDR3 DNA reads as TGTGCCAGCAGTTACTCGAATCTGGGACGGGGACACACAGATACGCAGTATTTT. Its protein is CASSYSNLGRGHTDTQYF.

The sample holds a few counts of this clonotype. V is TRBV5-6 and J is TRBJ1-2, with D unresolved. Germline V gene sequence: CDR1 SGHDT, CDR2 YYEEEE. The CDR3 sequence is 15 residues long. Trimming cost V 0 bases and J 2 bases, with 11 bases left between them. CDR3 nucleotide sequence: TGTGCCAGCAGCTTGGTCCCGGGAGACAACTATGGCTACACCTTC. Translated, it gives CASSLVPGDNYGYTF.

This clonotype was found a few times. The chain carries TRBV13 and TRBJ2-3, with a weak D call TRBD1 (5 bases). Trimming cost V 4 bases and J 2 bases, with 13 bases left between them. The germline CDR1 and CDR2 sequences are PRHDT and FYEKMQ (reference sequence). CDR3 length: 15 amino acids. The CDR3 reads CASSYTGGATDTQYF. In DNA, the CDR3 is TGTGCCAGCAGCTATACCGGTGGGGCCACAGATACGCAGTATTTT.

V usage is TRBV4-2 and J usage is TRBJ2-2; D unclear. The germline V gene has CDR1 LGHNA and CDR2 YNFKEQ. Trimming cost V 0 bases and J 6 bases, with 5 bases left between them. The CDR3 is made up of 13 amino acids. The CDR3 loop is CASSQDLSGELFF. The DNA for the CDR3 is TGTGCCAGCAGCCAAGATTTGTCCGGGGAGCTGTTTTTT.

The chain recombines TRBV2 with TRBJ2-7; D is undetermined. CDR1 SNHLY and CDR2 FYNNEI come from the germline V gene. The CDR3 extends over 13 amino acids. Deletions cut 4 bases from V and 6 bases from J, with 13 bases between. The CDR3 loop is CASSGQVRFEQYF. CDR3 DNA: TGTGCCAGCAGTGGGCAGGTCCGTTTCGAGCAGTACTTC.

The V gene is TRBV21-1, the J gene TRBJ2-7; TRBD2, the D gene given by the table, was not confirmed from the DNA. TRBV21-1 is an annotated pseudogene. CDR3 length: 13 amino acids. The CDR3 DNA reads TGTGCCAGCCGTTTAGCGGGTGACTACGAGCAGTACTTC. Its protein product is CASRLAGDYEQYF.